This T cell receptor beta chain was identified during a study of control samples from healthy donors and cancer patients. CDR1 is SEHNR and CDR2 is FQNEAQ in the germline V gene (reference sequence). CDR3 length: 12 amino acids. Trimming pared 3 bases from V and 8 bases from J, leaving 10 bases between. TCRdb's table, derived via immunoSEQ multiplex PCR, lists solely in-frame clones and lacks some. The sample has about 20,000 clones; more than 70% are singletons. The V gene is TRBV7-9, the J gene TRBJ1-2; D is unresolved. This TCR was recovered from a woman aged 60-75 years with head and neck cancer. Sequencing used PBMCs. CDR3 sequence: CASSLEFVGYTF. The CDR3 DNA reads as TGTGCCAGCAGCTTGGAGTTTGTGGGCTACACCTTC.